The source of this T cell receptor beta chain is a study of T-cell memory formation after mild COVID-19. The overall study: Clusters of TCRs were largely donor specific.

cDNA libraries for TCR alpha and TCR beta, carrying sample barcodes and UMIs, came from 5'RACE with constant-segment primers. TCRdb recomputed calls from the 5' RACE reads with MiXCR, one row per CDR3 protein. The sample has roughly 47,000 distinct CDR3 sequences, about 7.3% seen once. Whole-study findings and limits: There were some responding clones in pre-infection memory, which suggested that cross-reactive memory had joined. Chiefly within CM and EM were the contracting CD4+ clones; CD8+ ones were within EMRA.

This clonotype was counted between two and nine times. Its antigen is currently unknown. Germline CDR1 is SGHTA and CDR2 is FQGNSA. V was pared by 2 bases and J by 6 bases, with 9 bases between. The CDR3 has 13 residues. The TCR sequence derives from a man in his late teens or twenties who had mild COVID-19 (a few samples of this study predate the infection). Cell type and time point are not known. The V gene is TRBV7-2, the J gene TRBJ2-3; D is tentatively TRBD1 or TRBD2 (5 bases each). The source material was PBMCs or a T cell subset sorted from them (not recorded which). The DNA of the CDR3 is TGTGCCAGCAGCTTAAATGAGGGGGATACGCAGTATTTT. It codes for CASSLNEGDTQYF.